The clone carrying this T cell receptor (beta chain) was counted a few times. CDR1 SGDLS and CDR2 YYNGEE come from the germline V gene. The germline V and J ends were trimmed by 0 bases and 7 bases, with 11 bases remaining between them. There are 15 residues in the CDR3. A second PCR, run for roughly 7 to 11 cycles, used a sample-barcoded 5' primer plus a J-beta primer mix. TCRdb recomputed calls from the 5' RACE reads with MiXCR, one row per CDR3 protein. The sample holds more than 650,000 distinct CDR3 sequences; over 20% are singletons and the top ten take 22%. The sample comes from a study of blood T cells in healthy people across ages.

The sample taken for sequencing was blood. The rearrangement uses TRBV9 and TRBJ1-6; TRBD1 might be the D (6 bases). The receptor was isolated from a man aged 70 or older in good health. The DNA of the CDR3 is TGTGCCAGCAGCGTAGACGGCAGGGGAAATTCACCCCTCCACTTT. This encodes CASSVDGRGNSPLHF.